One sample yielded the 26 T cell receptor beta chains listed below, sequenced in a study of T cells in Graves' hyperthyroidism and ophthalmopathy. From RNA transcripts, TCR beta CDR3 regions were amplified. Primed by the HTBI set, a first-round RT-PCR was run on the TCR CDR3. A single record per CDR3 protein comes from TCRdb applying MiXCR to the multiplex PCR reads. The repertoire consists of 500,000 or so distinct CDR3 sequences, with 15% to 20% occurring once and the leading ten covering 25% to 35%. The sample consisted of blood. The receptors come from a woman in her twenties or thirties with Graves' ophthalmopathy.

V usage is TRBV20-1 and J usage is TRBJ1-2, with D unresolved. CDR1 DFQATT and CDR2 SNEGSKA come from the germline V gene (reference sequence). The V end lost 6 bases, the J end lost 4 bases, and 18 bases lay between the germline ends. The CDR3 has 14 amino acids. The CDR3 here is CSAVDFSEVYGYTF. The CDR3 DNA follows: TGCAGTGCAGTGGACTTCTCGGAGGTCTATGGCTACACCTTC.

This clonotype was seen at least ten times. The chain joins TRBV7-9 to TRBJ2-1, with D unclear. CDR1 is SEHNR, CDR2 FQNEAQ, per germline (reference sequence). This CDR3 is built from 12 residues. Trimming pared 5 bases from V and 7 bases from J, leaving 9 bases between. The CDR3 protein is CASSRPDNEQFF. DNA of the CDR3: TGTGCCAGCAGCCGCCCCGATAATGAGCAGTTCTTC.

Worth noting for this clonotype: This may be a read error, as it is one base from a much larger clone. The chain joins TRBV6-2 or TRBV6-3 to TRBJ2-1; 10 bases align to TRBD2. The V and J ends lost 2 bases and 12 bases, in that order; junction bases with no gene match: 13. From germline, CDR1 is MNHEY and CDR2 SVGEGT. The CDR3 runs 16 residues. CDR3 bases: TGTGCCAGCAGTTACGAGCGGCTAGCGGGAGCGGTTGGGCAGTTCTTC. Translated: CASSYERLAGAVGQFF.

The chain carries TRBV19 and TRBJ2-3; TRBD2 matches at 10 bases. The CDR3 spans 16 residues. Germline values: CDR1 LNHDA, CDR2 SQIVND (reference sequence). The V gene end was trimmed by 7 bases and the J gene end by 1 base; junction bases not matched to a gene: 8. CDR3 loop: CASKLPGTSGTDTQYF. CDR3 sequence (DNA): TGTGCCAGTAAGCTCCCCGGGACTAGCGGCACAGATACGCAGTATTTT. Using reference TRBV19 and TRBJ2-3 for the parts outside the CDR3, the full variable domain is DGGITQSPKYLFRKEGQNVTLSCEQNLNHDAMYWYRQDPGQGLRLIYYSQIVNDFQKGDIAEGYSVSREKKESFPLTVTSAQKNPTAFYLCASKLPGTSGTDTQYFGPGTRLTVL.

The genes are TRBV9 and TRBJ2-5, with 7 bases identical to TRBD2. Germline loops: CDR1 SGDLS, CDR2 YYNGEE. Trimming took 3 bases from V and 7 from J; bases not matched to a gene: 9. This CDR3 spans 14 amino acids. The CDR3 sequence is CASSAGVGEGTQYF. The CDR3 DNA is TGTGCCAGCAGCGCGGGGGTAGGGGAGGGGACCCAGTACTTC.

The genes are TRBV29-1 and TRBJ1-2; no clear D gene. Germline V gene lookup returns CDR1 SQVTM and CDR2 ANQGSEA. The V end was cut by 0 bases, the J end by 4 bases, with 9 bases between. This CDR3 comprises 13 residues. DNA for the CDR3: TGCAGCGTTGAAGACAGGCCAGGCTATGGCTACACCTTC. This translates into CSVEDRPGYGYTF.

The chain couples TRBV4-1 to TRBJ2-7; 10 positions match TRBD2. V lost 0 bases to trimming and J lost 2 bases; unmatched junction nucleotides: 10. The germline V gene encodes CDR1 MGHRA and CDR2 YSYEKL. This CDR3 has 18 residues. CDR3 coding DNA: TGCGCCAGCAGCCAAGATGCCCTAGCGGGAGAGGTAGCCTACGAGCAGTACTTC. Protein product: CASSQDALAGEVAYEQYF.

The CDR3 DNA is TGTGCCAGCAGCTTTAAGGGTTCCAGTGGCTACACCTTC. Amino acids: CASSFKGSSGYTF. V gene TRBV5-4 combines with J gene TRBJ1-2; no firm D call. The CDR3 has 13 amino acids. V gave up 2 bases and J gave up 7 bases, with 12 bases separating them. Germline V CDR1 and CDR2: SGHNT, YYREEE (reference sequence).

V usage is TRBV20-1 and J usage is TRBJ1-5, with a possible D match to TRBD1 (5 bases). The ends were cut back, 5 bases at V and 4 bases at J, with 24 bases in the middle. CDR1 DFQATT and CDR2 SNEGSKA come from the germline V gene (reference sequence). The CDR3 covers 17 residues. The CDR3 nucleotides are TGCAGTGCTGGTAATCCCAACCTGGGACGGGGGAATCAGCCCCAGCATTTT. Translated: CSAGNPNLGRGNQPQHF.

This clonotype showed up many times. The chain recombines TRBV3-1 with TRBJ2-1; weak D call: TRBD2 (6 bases). Trimming pared 4 bases from V and 10 bases from J, leaving 20 bases between. Germline CDR1 reads LGHDT; CDR2 reads YNNKEL (reference sequence). This CDR3 has 15 amino acids. This chain's CDR3 is CASSPLSGLAGEQFF. For the CDR3, the DNA is TGTGCCAGCAGCCCCCTTTCCGGTCTCGCGGGGGAGCAGTTCTTC.

This clonotype appeared many times. The rearrangement joins TRBV6-1 to TRBJ1-2; TRBD1 aligns across 7 bases. Germline trimming cut 7 bases from V and 6 bases from J; bases unmatched to any gene: 5. In germline, CDR1 is MNHNS, CDR2 SASEGT. The CDR3 contains 12 residues. The CDR3 loop is CASTRGLNGYTF. The CDR3 nucleotides read TGTGCCAGCACCAGGGGGTTGAATGGCTACACCTTC.

This rearrangement joins TRBV7-2 to TRBJ1-4; 7 nucleotides match TRBD1. The ends lost 6 bases at V and 6 bases at J; junction bases unmatched: 7. This CDR3 spans 14 amino acids. Germline V CDR1 and CDR2: SGHTA, FQGNSA. Written as DNA, the CDR3 is TGTGCCAGCAGTTTTAGGGACAGCCATGAAAAACTGTTTTTT. This gives the protein CASSFRDSHEKLFF.

The rearrangement joins TRBV13 to TRBJ2-1; D may be TRBD1 (6 bases). Trimming took 8 bases from V and 7 from J, leaving 15 bases between them. This CDR3 contains 13 residues. Germline V gene sequence: CDR1 PRHDT, CDR2 FYEKMQ (reference sequence). Here the CDR3 reads CASPGTSRNEQFF. Here the CDR3 DNA reads TGTGCCAGCCCCGGGACATCTAGGAATGAGCAGTTCTTC.

The rearrangement links TRBV28 to TRBJ2-7, with D unclear. Trimming took off 3 bases at V and 4 bases at J, with 7 bases between the two ends. Germline-derived CDR1 and CDR2 are MDHEN and SYDVKM. This CDR3 is built from 12 residues. The DNA of the CDR3 is TGTGCCAGCAGTTTGTTAGAGTACGAGCAGTACTTC. Amino acids: CASSLLEYEQYF.

This clonotype was counted at least ten times. This rearrangement joins TRBV6-2 or TRBV6-3 to TRBJ1-5; possibly TRBD1 for D (5 bases). Germline CDR1 reads MNHEY; CDR2 reads SVGEGT. This CDR3 has 13 residues. Trimming left V 2 bases short and J 9 bases short, with 11 bases between. Here the CDR3 reads CASSYGDGRPQHF. DNA of the CDR3: TGTGCCAGCAGTTACGGGGACGGGAGGCCCCAGCATTTT.

This clonotype occurred many times. The V and J genes are TRBV10-3 and TRBJ2-5, with 15 bases lining up with TRBD2. Germline V gene lookup returns CDR1 ENHRY and CDR2 SYGVKD. The CDR3 has 16 residues. V trimming: 4 bases; J trimming: 5 bases; junction bases outside the gene matches: 5. DNA for the CDR3: TGTGCCATCAGTGGCGGGACTAGCGGGAGGCATGAGACCCAGTACTTC. The encoded protein is CAISGGTSGRHETQYF.

This clonotype was detected many times. This chain links TRBV4-2 with TRBJ1-5; D gene ambiguous. V lost 0 bases and J lost 6, with 6 bases in between. The CDR3 is 13 residues long. CDR1 LGHNA and CDR2 YNFKEQ come from the germline V gene. In DNA, the CDR3 is TGTGCCAGCAGCCAAGATTCGGTTCAGCCCCAGCATTTT. The encoded protein is CASSQDSVQPQHF.

The gene calls are TRBV28 and TRBJ2-1, with 7 bases lining up with TRBD2. The junction had 7 bases not matched to a gene; V was cut back by 4 bases and J by 1 base. Germline assignment: CDR1 MDHEN and CDR2 SYDVKM. This CDR3 spans 16 amino acids. The CDR3 loop reads CASSSETGGSYNEQFF. CDR3 in DNA: TGTGCCAGCAGTTCTGAGACGGGAGGATCCTACAATGAGCAGTTCTTC.

This clonotype was observed many times. The chain employs TRBV5-6 and TRBJ2-1, with 10 bases aligning to TRBD2. Germline loops: CDR1 SGHDT, CDR2 YYEEEE. Trimming cost V 1 base and J 8 bases; bases outside gene matches: 6. This CDR3 contains 15 residues. The CDR3: CASSLTPSGSHEQFF. CDR3 DNA sequence: TGTGCCAGCAGCTTGACCCCTAGCGGGAGTCATGAGCAGTTCTTC.

This clonotype has a count of ten or more. The rearrangement uses TRBV12-3 or TRBV12-4 and TRBJ1-2; D call uncertain. CDR3 size: 12 residues. V was trimmed by 3 bases and J by 4 bases, leaving 6 bases between them. The DNA of the CDR3 is TGTGCCAGCAGTTTTCGTTTCTATGGCTACACCTTC. Translating gives CASSFRFYGYTF.

This sequence joins TRBV7-3 and TRBJ1-5; D is unclear. CDR1 is SGHTA and CDR2 is FQGTGA in the germline V gene. There are 13 residues in the CDR3. Trimming cost V 1 base and J 4 bases, with 5 bases left between them. CDR3 region: CASSLSHNQPQHF. DNA for the CDR3: TGTGCCAGCAGCTTAAGCCATAATCAGCCCCAGCATTTT. The full variable domain, its missing parts supplied by reference TRBV7-3 and TRBJ1-5, is GAGVSQTPSNKVTEKGKYVELRCDPISGHTALYWYRQSLGQGPEFLIYFQGTGAADDSGLPNDRFFAVRPEGSVSTLKIQRTERGDSAVYLCASSLSHNQPQHFGDGTRLSIL.

This sequence joins TRBV6-1 and TRBJ2-3; TRBD1 or TRBD2 may be the D gene (5 bases each). Germline V gene data show CDR1 as MNHNS and CDR2 as SASEGT. The CDR3 length is 15 residues. The ends were cut back, 6 bases at V and 3 bases at J, with 16 bases in the middle. In nucleotides, the CDR3 is TGTGCCAGCAGGGGGACGCCCAGTTTAACAGATACGCAGTATTTT. It specifies CASRGTPSLTDTQYF.

This clonotype was recorded at least ten times. The rearrangement links TRBV11-2 to TRBJ2-7, with D hard to call. The CDR3 sequence is 14 residues long. The germline V gene has CDR1 SGHAT and CDR2 FQNNGV. Deletions cut 1 base from V and 3 bases from J, with 10 bases between. CDR3 protein: CASSLVADNYEQYF. The CDR3 DNA is TGTGCCAGCAGCTTAGTTGCAGATAACTACGAGCAGTACTTC.

In this sample, this clonotype turned up many times. The chain carries TRBV6-5 and TRBJ1-2; D possibly corresponds to TRBD1 (5 bases). CDR1 is MNHEY and CDR2 is SVGAGI in the germline V gene. The ends were cut back, 2 bases at V and 5 bases at J, with 9 bases in the middle. The CDR3 sequence is 13 residues long. The CDR3 reads CASSYDSAYGYTF. The CDR3 DNA sequence: TGTGCCAGCAGTTACGACAGTGCTTATGGCTACACCTTC.

The rearrangement uses TRBV9 and TRBJ2-2; no reliable D call. Per the germline V gene, CDR1 is SGDLS and CDR2 is YYNGEE. This CDR3 is built from 16 residues. Trimming removed 0 bases from V and 1 base from J, with 10 bases in between. CDR3 sequence reads: CASSVDPYRNTGELFF. CDR3 DNA: TGTGCCAGCAGCGTAGATCCCTACAGGAACACCGGGGAGCTGTTTTTT.

This clonotype was counted at least ten times. The gene calls are TRBV7-2 and TRBJ2-5; D possibly uses TRBD1 or TRBD2 (5 bases each). Trimming removed 5 bases at V and 4 bases at J, with 8 bases between. CDR3 size: 12 residues. Germline lookup yields CDR1 SGHTA and CDR2 FQGNSA. The CDR3 loop is CASSRDVETQYF. In DNA form, the CDR3 reads TGTGCCAGCAGCCGGGACGTAGAGACCCAGTACTTC. The variable domain in full, with the rest retrieved from reference TRBV7-2 and TRBJ2-5, is GAGVSQSPSNKVTEKGKDVELRCDPISGHTALYWYRQSLGQGLEFLIYFQGNSAPDKSGLPSDRFSAERTGGSVSTLTIQRTQQEDSAVYLCASSRDVETQYFGPGTRLLVL.